These 15 T cell receptor beta chains originate from one sample sequenced in a study of cytomegalovirus exposure and HLA in healthy donors. Primers included in the PCR were 60 Vbeta and 13 Jbeta primers. Produced via immunoSEQ multiplex PCR; TCRdb's table is partial and in-frame only. The sample yields some 97,000 clones, more than 75% seen once. Sequencing input: PBMCs. These receptors were obtained from a woman aged 45-60 years in good health and CMV-seropositive.

J is TRBJ2-3 and V is TRBV30; D is unresolved. This CDR3 is built from 12 residues. Trimming stripped 3 bases from V and 4 bases from J, with 8 bases between. CDR1 GTSNPN and CDR2 SVGIG come from the germline V gene (reference sequence). The CDR3 protein is CAWSPSPDTQYF. Written as DNA, the CDR3 is TGTGCCTGGAGCCCCTCCCCAGATACGCAGTATTTT.

This chain connects TRBV7-9 to TRBJ2-7; 9 bases are shared with TRBD2. CDR1 is SEHNR, CDR2 FQNEAQ, per germline (reference sequence). This CDR3 comprises 15 residues. V lost 2 bases to trimming and J lost 3 bases; unmatched junction nucleotides: 5. In DNA form, the CDR3 reads TGTGCCAGCAGCTTATTGGGCGGGAGGGACTACGAGCAGTACTTC. This codes for CASSLLGGRDYEQYF.

The J gene is TRBJ2-3, the V gene TRBV7-9; D unclear. This CDR3 contains 11 residues. V shed 6 bases and J shed 3 bases, with 4 bases lying between them. Germline loops: CDR1 SEHNR, CDR2 FQNEAQ (reference sequence). The CDR3 loop reads CASRLTDTQYF. Here the CDR3 DNA reads TGTGCCAGCAGACTAACAGATACGCAGTATTTT. Full variable domain (remainder filled in from reference TRBV7-9 and TRBJ2-3): DTGVSQNPRHKITKRGQNVTFRCDPISEHNRLYWYRQTLGQGPEFLTYFQNEAQLEKSRLLSDRFSAERPKGSFSTLEIQRTEQGDSAMYLCASRLTDTQYFGPGTRLTVL.

The chain is built from TRBV6-1 and TRBJ2-3, with D tentatively TRBD2 (5 bases). Per the germline V gene, CDR1 is MNHNS and CDR2 is SASEGT. V lost 1 base and J lost 0, with 11 bases in between. This CDR3 is 16 amino acids long. The CDR3 DNA follows: TGTGCCAGCAGTGAAGGCCGGGGATTCAGCACAGATACGCAGTATTTT. It codes for CASSEGRGFSTDTQYF.

V usage is TRBV29-1 and J usage is TRBJ1-2, with a possible D match to TRBD1 (6 bases). Germline CDR1 SQVTM, CDR2 ANQGSEA. The CDR3 length is 11 residues. Trimming shortened V by 5 bases and J by 6 bases, and 10 bases separated the two germline ends. The CDR3 DNA reads as TGCAGCGTTACAGGGCCGGATGGCTACACCTTC. It translates to CSVTGPDGYTF.

This chain uses TRBV27 with TRBJ1-1; D remains unclear. The CDR3 length is 17 residues. CDR1 is MNHEY, CDR2 SMNVEV, per germline (reference sequence). The germline V and J ends were trimmed by 2 bases and 6 bases, with 22 bases remaining between them. The CDR3 DNA is TGTGCCAGCAGTTTAGCCCCAAGCTGGACCGGCGGGTCTGAAGCTTTCTTT. Translating gives CASSLAPSWTGGSEAFF.

The gene calls are TRBV30 and TRBJ2-1; D call uncertain. Trimming pared 5 bases from V and 0 bases from J, leaving 5 bases between. Looked up from germline, CDR1 is GTSNPN and CDR2 is SVGIG (reference sequence). The CDR3 runs 12 residues. As DNA, the CDR3 is TGTGCCTGGCGAGACTCCTACAATGAGCAGTTCTTC. Encoded protein: CAWRDSYNEQFF. Looking up the rest from reference TRBV30 and TRBJ2-1 gives the full variable domain: SQTIHQWPATLVQPVGSPLSLECTVEGTSNPNLYWYRQAAGRGLQLLFYSVGIGQISSEVPQNLSASRPQDRQFILSSKKLLLSDSGFYLCAWRDSYNEQFFGPGTRLTVL.

The chain recombines TRBV27 with TRBJ1-4, with D possibly matching TRBD1 (5 bases). The CDR3 sequence is 14 residues long. Germline V gives CDR1 MNHEY, CDR2 SMNVEV (reference sequence). V dropped 6 bases and J dropped 8 bases, with 16 bases sitting between them. The CDR3 nucleotides read TGTGCCAGCAGAAGGTACGACAGCCGGGAAAAACTGTTTTTT. Protein sequence: CASRRYDSREKLFF.

The chain carries TRBV29-1 and TRBJ1-4; D is ambiguous. Trimming pared 4 bases from V and 3 bases from J, leaving 18 bases between. The CDR3 extends over 16 amino acids. Germline V gives CDR1 SQVTM, CDR2 ANQGSEA. The CDR3 here is CSVAPYSVPSNEKLFF. Here the CDR3 DNA reads TGCAGCGTTGCCCCGTACTCGGTTCCGTCTAATGAAAAACTGTTTTTT.

The V call is TRBV15, the J call TRBJ2-7, with 8 bases matching TRBD2. CDR1 and CDR2 from the germline V gene are LNHNV and YYDKDF (reference sequence). The V gene end was trimmed by 9 bases and the J gene end by 3 bases; junction bases not matched to a gene: 4. This CDR3 comprises 12 residues. The CDR3, as DNA: TGTGCCACAGCCGGGACTAGCTACGAGCAGTACTTC. It codes for CATAGTSYEQYF.

The rearrangement links TRBV18 to TRBJ1-2; D is ambiguous. Germline-derived CDR1 and CDR2 are KGHSH and LQKENI. The CDR3 has 11 residues. Trimming stripped 8 bases from V and 4 bases from J, with 8 bases between. The CDR3 DNA sequence: TGTGCCAGCCAGGCATCCTATGGCTACACCTTC. It specifies CASQASYGYTF.

The chain recombines TRBV4-1 with TRBJ2-1; 12 positions agree with TRBD2. V shed 5 bases and J 5 bases; nucleotides not matched to a gene: 10. This CDR3 comprises 17 residues. Germline CDR1 is MGHRA and CDR2 is YSYEKL. CDR3: CASSSLAGGPRHNEQFF. The DNA for the CDR3 is TGCGCCAGCAGCTCCCTAGCGGGGGGGCCCAGGCACAATGAGCAGTTCTTC.

This clone was recorded only once. V is TRBV6-5 and J is TRBJ2-7; 8 bases map to TRBD2. The CDR3 spans 13 residues. Trimming cost V 8 bases and J 5 bases; bases outside gene matches: 8. The germline V gene encodes CDR1 MNHEY and CDR2 SVGAGI. CDR3 coding DNA: TGTGCCAGCCTGGGAGCGGGAGACCACGAGCAGTACTTC. This sequence encodes CASLGAGDHEQYF.

V gene TRBV12-5 combines with J gene TRBJ2-7; D is possibly TRBD1 (5 bases). The CDR3 extends over 14 amino acids. Trimming removed 0 bases from V and 6 bases from J, with 12 bases in between. Germline lookup yields CDR1 LGHNT and CDR2 FRNRAP. CDR3 sequence: CASGLVQGSREQYF. DNA for the CDR3: TGTGCTAGTGGTTTGGTGCAGGGTTCCCGCGAGCAGTACTTC.

This clone was seen a single time. The V gene is TRBV6-5, the J gene TRBJ1-2; the match to TRBD1 covers 7 bases. Germline V gene data show CDR1 as MNHEY and CDR2 as SVGAGI. V was clipped by 4 bases and J by 6 bases; unmatched bases: 2. The CDR3 runs 12 residues. CDR3 in DNA: TGTGCCAGCAGTTCCACAGGGGATGGCTACACCTTC. Translation gives CASSSTGDGYTF.